The subject of this entry is one T cell receptor (beta chain). This sample was included in a study of blood T cell repertoires in COVID-19. Study details: The United States, Italy and Spain supplied acute and convalescent COVID-19 samples. The analysed material was cDNA or gDNA that came from T cells, B-cell-depleted T cells, or PBMCs.

In the authors' workflow: Nucleated cell number was recorded as an estimate derived from reference gene primer amplification. Profiled with immunoSEQ multiplex PCR; TCRdb holds only in-frame clones, not every one. The V and J calls and clone size are taken from that table; D and trimming were inferred from the DNA. The table lists about 130,000 clones, around 78% of them singletons, with roughly a tenth in the top ten. Per the germline V gene, CDR1 is MDHEN and CDR2 is SYDVKM. Deletions cut 7 bases from V and 4 bases from J, with 9 bases between. This CDR3 comprises 12 residues. Sequencing was carried out using peripheral blood. The TCR comes from a human donor in a cohort sampled during active COVID-19. The chain couples TRBV28 to TRBJ2-3; D unclear. DNA for the CDR3: TGTGCCAGCATGTCTGGGCCAGATACGCAGTATTTT. Residues: CASMSGPDTQYF. Supplemented by reference TRBV28 and TRBJ2-3, the full variable domain reads DVKVTQSSRYLVKRTGEKVFLECVQDMDHENMFWYRQDPGLGLRLIYFSYDVKMKEKGDIPEGYSVSREKKERFSLILESASTNQTSMYLCASMSGPDTQYFGPGTRLTVL.